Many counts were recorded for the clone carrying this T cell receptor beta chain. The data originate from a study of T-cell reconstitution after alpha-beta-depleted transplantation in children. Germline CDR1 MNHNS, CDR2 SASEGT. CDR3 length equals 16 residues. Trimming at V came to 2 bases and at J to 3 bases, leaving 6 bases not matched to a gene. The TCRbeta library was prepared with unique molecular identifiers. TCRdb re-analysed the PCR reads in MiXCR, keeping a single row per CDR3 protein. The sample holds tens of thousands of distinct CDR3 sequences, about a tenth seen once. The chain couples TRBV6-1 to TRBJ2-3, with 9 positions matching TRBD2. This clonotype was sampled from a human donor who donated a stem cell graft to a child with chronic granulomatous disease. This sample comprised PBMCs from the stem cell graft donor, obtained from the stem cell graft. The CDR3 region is CASSEQLAGSTDTQYF. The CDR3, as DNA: TGTGCCAGCAGTGAACAACTAGCGGGTTCAACAGATACGCAGTATTTT.